Listed below are T cell receptor beta chains from one sample, sequenced in a study of vaccination and CD4 T cells after COVID-19. No antigen is known for these receptors. TCRdb ran MiXCR on the PCR reads and lists one entry per CDR3 protein. The table includes about 12,000 distinct CDR3 sequences, 60% to 75% detected once. The specimen sequenced was CD4+ T cells from blood, cultured in vitro. The source is a human donor who had recovered from COVID-19. The CDR3 runs from the conserved cysteine through the conserved F or W. A D gene is named only where the DNA matches it firmly. Some rows have no size entry. The others give once, few or many, or a class for an expanded clone.

clone_size j_call v_call d_call cdr3_nt cdr3_aa
. TRBJ2-5 TRBV6-1 TRBD2 TGTGCCAGCAGTGAAGGGACTAGCGGGCCCCAAGAGACCCAGTACTTC CASSEGTSGPQETQYF
once TRBJ2-7 TRBV11-2 . TGTGCCAGCAGCTTAGTGGATGGCCGGAGCTACTTC CASSLVDGRSYF
. TRBJ2-5 TRBV2 . TGTGCCAGCAGTGAAGCTCTCGGCCCCCAAGAGACCCAGTACTTC CASSEALGPQETQYF
. TRBJ1-6 TRBV6-4 TRBD1 TGTGCCAGCAGTGACCCGGGACAGGCCAGCCCCCACTTT CASSDPGQASPHF
. TRBJ2-5 TRBV20-1 TRBD2 TGCAGTGCTAGAGAATTCGGACTAGCGGGAGAGACCCAGTACTTC CSAREFGLAGETQYF
. TRBJ2-3 TRBV6-2/TRBV6-3 . TGTGCCAGCAGTTACTCGAGTGAGGGAGATACGCAGTATTTT CASSYSSEGDTQYF
few TRBJ1-5 TRBV6-1 . TGTGCCAGCAGGAACACCTCTCGCGGGCGGCGCAATCAGCCCCAGCATTTT CASRNTSRGRRNQPQHF
few TRBJ2-1 TRBV20-1 TRBD2 TGCAGTGCTAGAGACGTAGCGGGAGGAGGATCCTACAATGAGCAGTTCTTC CSARDVAGGGSYNEQFF
once TRBJ2-2 TRBV11-3 . TGTGCCAGCAGCTTGGGGAGGACCGGGGAGCTGTTTTTT CASSLGRTGELFF
. TRBJ2-7 TRBV24-1 TRBD1 TGTGCCACCAGTGATACCGGGACAGCAGCCTACGAGCAGTACTTC CATSDTGTAAYEQYF
. TRBJ2-2 TRBV7-2 . TGTGCCAGCACCACCGACACCGGGGAGCTGTTTTTT CASTTDTGELFF
. TRBJ1-5 TRBV12-3/TRBV12-4 . TGTGCCAGCAGTGTGACATTTAGCAATCAGCCCCAGCATTTT CASSVTFSNQPQHF
. TRBJ2-7 TRBV20-1 . TGCAGTGCTAGCACTGGGTACGGGGTGGACTACGAGCAGTACTTC CSASTGYGVDYEQYF
. TRBJ2-1 TRBV20-1 TRBD2 TGCAGTGCTCTGGGGGGACTAGCGGGATATGAGCAGTTCTTC CSALGGLAGYEQFF
. TRBJ2-7 TRBV11-1 TRBD1 TGTGCCAGCAGCCCCCGCAAGACAGGGGTCAACGACGAGCAGTACTTC CASSPRKTGVNDEQYF
. TRBJ2-7 TRBV10-3 TRBD1 TGTGCCATCAGTGAGGGACAGGGAACCCTCGGGGAGCAGTACTTC CAISEGQGTLGEQYF
. TRBJ1-2 TRBV12-1 . TGTGCCAGCAGCCTTACGATCCCCGCCTCCGGGACAAAATTACGGGGCTACACCTTC CASSLTIPASGTKLRGYTF
few TRBJ2-1 TRBV6-4 TRBD2 TGTGCCAGCAGTGACTCGGCGGGAGGTATGGATGAGCAGTTCTTC CASSDSAGGMDEQFF
few TRBJ1-5 TRBV6-5 TRBD1 TGTGCCAGCAGTTACTCGACCCGGGACAGAACCCTAGTACTCAATCAGCCCCAGCATTTT CASSYSTRDRTLVLNQPQHF